This T cell receptor (beta chain) originates from a study of blood T cell repertoires in COVID-19. The assay was immunoSEQ multiplex PCR, and TCRdb's table has in-frame clones only and misses some. The sample contains roughly 300,000 clones, about 87% of which appear only once. Assignments of participants to cohorts depended upon their own reported clinical history. Trimming at V came to 2 bases and at J to 1 base, leaving 5 bases not matched to a gene. The CDR3 loop spans 16 amino acids. CDR1 SGHNT and CDR2 YYREEE come from the germline V gene (reference sequence). V and J are TRBV5-4 and TRBJ1-3; 8 positions agree with TRBD1. The sample was PBMCs or T cells enriched from blood (not recorded which). This TCR came from a woman in her 30s who had recovered from COVID-19. CDR3 nucleotide sequence: TGTGCCAGCAGCTTCGCAGGGGGCAGTTCTGGAAACACCATATATTTT. Translated, it gives CASSFAGGSSGNTIYF.